This TCR beta chain was captured by sequencing in a study of cytomegalovirus exposure and HLA in healthy donors. As concerns this clone: The antigen remains undetermined.

Sequenced by immunoSEQ multiplex PCR; TCRdb stores in-frame clones only, minus some. The sample records more than 65,000 clones, roughly 93% being singletons. Study-wide results and caveats: Diagnosis of cytomegalovirus status made by the classifier reportedly showed high specificity and sensitivity.

This CDR3 is 15 amino acids long. The germline V and J ends were trimmed by 2 bases and 4 bases, with 12 bases remaining between them. Germline CDR1 is MNHNY and CDR2 is SVGAGI (reference sequence). The chain uses TRBV6-6 and TRBJ1-5, with D possibly TRBD1 on 5 matching bases. Sequencing was performed on PBMCs. This TCR came from a man younger than 35 in good health and CMV-seronegative. CDR3 loop: CASSYGAEGNQPQHF. The CDR3 coding sequence is TGTGCCAGCAGTTACGGGGCGGAAGGGAATCAGCCCCAGCATTTT.